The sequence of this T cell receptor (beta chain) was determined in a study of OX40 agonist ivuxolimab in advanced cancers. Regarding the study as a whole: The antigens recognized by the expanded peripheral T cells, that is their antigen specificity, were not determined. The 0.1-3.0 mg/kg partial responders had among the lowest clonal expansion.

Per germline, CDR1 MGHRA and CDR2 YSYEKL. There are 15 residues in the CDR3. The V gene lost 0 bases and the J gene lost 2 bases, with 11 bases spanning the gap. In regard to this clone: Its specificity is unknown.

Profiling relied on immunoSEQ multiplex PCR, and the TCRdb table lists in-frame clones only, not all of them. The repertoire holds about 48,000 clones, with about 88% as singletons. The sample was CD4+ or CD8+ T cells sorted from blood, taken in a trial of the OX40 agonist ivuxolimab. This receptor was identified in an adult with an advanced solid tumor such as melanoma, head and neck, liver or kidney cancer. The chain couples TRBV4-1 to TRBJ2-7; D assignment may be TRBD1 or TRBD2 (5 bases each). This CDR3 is CASSQDGTQTYEQYF. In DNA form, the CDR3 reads TGCGCCAGCAGCCAAGATGGGACCCAGACCTACGAGCAGTACTTC.